The TCR beta chain described here comes from a study of T-cell reconstitution after alpha-beta-depleted transplantation in children. This clonotype has just a few counts. Preparation of the TCRbeta library involved a method that used unique molecular identifiers. Via MiXCR, TCRdb re-called the PCR reads, giving one row per CDR3 protein. The sample lists 120,000 to 150,000 distinct CDR3 sequences, 8.5% to 10% seen once, with 15% to 20% in the top ten. V gave up 7 bases and J gave up 12 bases, with 19 bases separating them. The CDR3 loop spans 12 amino acids. CDR1 is MNHEY and CDR2 is SMNVEV in the germline V gene (reference sequence).

This TCR was recovered from a female patient aged 2-15 years who had a stem cell transplant for congenital amegakaryocytic thrombocytopenia, so the T cells may come from the graft donor. The source material was PBMCs, mostly from graft donor cells, sampled 180 days after TCRalphabeta/CD19-depleted stem cell transplant. The V call is TRBV27, the J call TRBJ2-7; D might be TRBD1 (5 bases). The CDR3 nucleotides read TGTGCCAGCACTTCTGGGGCGCGTGTCAGGTACTTC. Its protein product is CASTSGARVRYF.